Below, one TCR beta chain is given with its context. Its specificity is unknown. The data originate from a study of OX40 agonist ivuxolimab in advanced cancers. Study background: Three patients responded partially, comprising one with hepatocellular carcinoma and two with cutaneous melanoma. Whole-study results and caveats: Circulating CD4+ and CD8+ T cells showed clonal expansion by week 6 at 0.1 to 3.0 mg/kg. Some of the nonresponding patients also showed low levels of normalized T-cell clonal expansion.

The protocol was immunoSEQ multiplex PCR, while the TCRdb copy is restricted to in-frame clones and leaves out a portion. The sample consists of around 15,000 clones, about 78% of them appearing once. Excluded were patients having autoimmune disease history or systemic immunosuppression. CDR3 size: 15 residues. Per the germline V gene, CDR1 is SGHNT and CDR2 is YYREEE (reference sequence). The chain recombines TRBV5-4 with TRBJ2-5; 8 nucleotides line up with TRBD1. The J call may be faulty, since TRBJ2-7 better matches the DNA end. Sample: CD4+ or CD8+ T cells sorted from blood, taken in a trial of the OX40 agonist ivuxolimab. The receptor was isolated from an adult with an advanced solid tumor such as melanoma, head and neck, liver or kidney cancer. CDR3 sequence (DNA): TGTGCCAGCAGCCCGGGGACAGGAATCTCCTACGAGCAGTACTTC. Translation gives CASSPGTGISYEQYF.